This TCR beta chain was captured by sequencing in a study of blood T cell repertoires in COVID-19. Study summary: Some COVID-19 samples were acute and others convalescent; all came from the United States, Italy and Spain. In each case, the material was cDNA or gDNA derived from T cells, B-cell-depleted T cells, or PBMCs.

The germline V gene has CDR1 LNHDA and CDR2 SQIVND (reference sequence). The CDR3 extends over 16 amino acids. Trimming at V came to 5 bases and at J to 8 bases, leaving 15 bases not matched to a gene. The repertoire was sequenced with immunoSEQ multiplex PCR; TCRdb's copy has only in-frame clones and lacks some. The sample contains about 200,000 clones, approximately 90% of which appear only once. Material: peripheral blood. This receptor was taken from a human donor in a cohort sampled during active COVID-19. The chain has TRBV19 and TRBJ2-4, with 7 bases identical to TRBD1. The CDR3 reads CASSLPGTEIGDIQYF. The CDR3 DNA reads TGTGCCAGTAGTCTCCCCGGGACAGAAATAGGGGACATTCAGTACTTC.